These 29 T cell receptor beta chains were all obtained from the same sample, sequenced in a study of blood T cell repertoires in COVID-19. The table came from immunoSEQ multiplex PCR; TCRdb's copy has only in-frame clones and leaves some out. Here the sample spans about 21,000 clones, more than 80% being singletons. Sequenced input: peripheral blood. The origin of the receptors is a human donor in a cohort sampled during active COVID-19.

This chain links TRBV7-9 with TRBJ2-2; D possibly corresponds to TRBD1 (5 bases). The CDR3 totals 18 residues. Germline CDR1 reads SEHNR; CDR2 reads FQNEAQ (reference sequence). The V gene lost 5 bases and the J gene lost 6 bases, with 25 bases spanning the gap. The CDR3 reads CASSPNLKSRAFSGELFF. CDR3 sequence (DNA): TGTGCCAGCAGCCCTAACCTCAAGTCCAGGGCGTTTTCCGGGGAGCTGTTTTTT.

The chain uses TRBV19 and TRBJ1-2; 7 nucleotides agree with TRBD1. In germline, CDR1 is LNHDA, CDR2 SQIVND (reference sequence). The CDR3 runs 14 residues. The trim removed 5 bases at V and 6 bases at J, leaving 9 bases unmatched. This CDR3 reads CASSPGQLFDGYTF. In DNA form, the CDR3 reads TGTGCCAGTAGTCCGGGACAGCTTTTTGATGGCTACACCTTC.

The V call is TRBV10-2, the J call TRBJ1-5; D unresolved. CDR3 length equals 14 residues. From germline, CDR1 is WSHSY and CDR2 SAAADI. The ends were cut back, 1 base at V and 5 bases at J, with 9 bases in the middle. CDR3 nucleotides: TGCGCCAGCAGTGAGTACGGACTAGATCAGCCCCAGCATTTT. It codes for CASSEYGLDQPQHF.

The chain couples TRBV5-1 to TRBJ2-1; maybe TRBD2 (7 bases). With 2 bases removed from V and 7 bases from J, the gap between germline ends came to 13 bases. This CDR3 is 14 amino acids long. The germline gives CDR1 SGHRS, CDR2 YFSETQ. The CDR3 coding sequence is TGCGCCAGCAGCTTCAGGGGAGGGATGAATGAGCAGTTCTTC. Its protein product is CASSFRGGMNEQFF.

The chain uses TRBV6-5 and TRBJ1-1, with D possibly TRBD1 on 5 matching bases. The germline gives CDR1 MNHEY, CDR2 SVGAGI. V was trimmed by 2 bases and J by 4 bases, leaving 11 bases between them. This CDR3 has 14 residues. For the CDR3, the DNA is TGTGCCAGCAGTTACGGGCAGGGAAGCACTGAAGCTTTCTTT. Amino acid sequence: CASSYGQGSTEAFF.

The chain carries TRBV7-9 and TRBJ1-4; 8 positions agree with TRBD1. CDR3 length equals 17 residues. V was pared by 4 bases and J by 7 bases, with 14 bases of the junction left unmatched. Germline lookup yields CDR1 SEHNR and CDR2 FQNEAQ (reference sequence). CDR3 sequence reads: CASSYYGTGAGSEKLFF. The CDR3 DNA sequence: TGTGCCAGCAGCTATTACGGGACAGGAGCTGGTAGTGAAAAACTGTTTTTT.

For the CDR3, the DNA is TGTGCCAGCGGACAGGATGAAAAACTGTTTTTT. Translated, it gives CASGQDEKLFF. The chain couples TRBV2 to TRBJ1-4; 7 bases are a match to TRBD1. V was clipped by 8 bases and J by 6 bases; unmatched bases: 0. The CDR3 runs to 11 residues. The germline V gene encodes CDR1 SNHLY and CDR2 FYNNEI.

The chain employs TRBV7-9 and TRBJ1-2; 7 positions agree with TRBD1. The CDR3 spans 15 residues. The junction had 10 bases not matched to a gene; V was cut back by 4 bases and J by 5 bases. Per the germline V gene, CDR1 is SEHNR and CDR2 is FQNEAQ (reference sequence). The CDR3 loop reads CASSSPQGTEYGYTF. CDR3 in DNA: TGTGCCAGCAGCTCACCCCAAGGGACAGAGTATGGCTACACCTTC.

This clone occurred a few times. The CDR3 DNA sequence: TGCGCCAGCAGCTTGGAGGTAGGGAGGACTGAAGCTTTCTTT. Amino acids: CASSLEVGRTEAFF. The chain is built from TRBV5-1 and TRBJ1-1; D is undetermined. CDR3 length: 14 amino acids. Trimming cost V 0 bases and J 5 bases, with 11 bases left between them. Germline assignment: CDR1 SGHRS and CDR2 YFSETQ.

In this sample, this clone turned up a few times. The chain uses TRBV2 and TRBJ2-1; 8 nucleotides agree with TRBD2. V gave up 7 bases and J gave up 2 bases; unmatched junction bases: 4. CDR1 is SNHLY, CDR2 FYNNEI, per germline. The CDR3 is 14 amino acids. DNA for the CDR3: TGTGCCAGCATGAAGCGGGAGACCTACAATGAGCAGTTCTTC. As protein: CASMKRETYNEQFF. The complete variable domain, with remaining parts taken from reference TRBV2 and TRBJ2-1, reads EPEVTQTPSHQVTQMGQEVILRCVPISNHLYFYWYRQILGQKVEFLVSFYNNEISEKSEIFDDQFSVERPDGSNFTLKIRSTKLEDSAMYFCASMKRETYNEQFFGPGTRLTVL.

As concerns this clone: A junction end diverges from the germline sequence, so it may reflect a read error. The CDR3 loop is CATSAQGTDTQYF. CDR3 sequence (DNA): TGTGCCACCAGTGCACAGGGCACGGATACGCAGTATTTT. The rearrangement links TRBV24-1 to TRBJ2-3; a possible D gene is TRBD1 (6 bases). This CDR3 has 13 amino acids. Germline V gene sequence: CDR1 KGHDR, CDR2 SFDVKD.

The V call is TRBV27, the J call TRBJ2-7, with 11 bases lining up with TRBD2. V dropped 2 bases and J dropped 3; count of bases not matched to a gene: 3. The germline gives CDR1 MNHEY, CDR2 SMNVEV (reference sequence). CDR3 length equals 15 residues. For the CDR3, the DNA is TGTGCCAGCAGTTTAGAGACTAGCGGGAACTACGAGCAGTACTTC. Its protein product is CASSLETSGNYEQYF.

The gene calls are TRBV19 and TRBJ1-1; D is possibly TRBD1 (5 bases). With 3 bases removed from V and 11 bases from J, the gap between germline ends came to 16 bases. The CDR3 sequence is 13 residues long. Per germline, CDR1 LNHDA and CDR2 SQIVND (reference sequence). In DNA form, the CDR3 reads TGTGCCAGTAGTATGTTTTCCGGGGGGAAGGCTTTCTTT. Translating it yields CASSMFSGGKAFF. Full variable domain (rest looked up from reference TRBV19 and TRBJ1-1): DGGITQSPKYLFRKEGQNVTLSCEQNLNHDAMYWYRQDPGQGLRLIYYSQIVNDFQKGDIAEGYSVSREKKESFPLTVTSAQKNPTAFYLCASSMFSGGKAFFGQGTRLTVV.

The count of this clone is one. V is TRBV11-2 and J is TRBJ2-3; D is perhaps TRBD2 (6 bases). The CDR3 covers 15 residues. CDR1 is SGHAT and CDR2 is FQNNGV in the germline V gene. V was trimmed by 4 bases and J by 2 bases, leaving 13 bases between them. DNA of the CDR3: TGTGCCAGCAGCTCTCGGGACTCTTACACAGATACGCAGTATTTT. This translates into CASSSRDSYTDTQYF.

The chain combines TRBV9 with TRBJ2-3; 9 nucleotides match TRBD1. The CDR3 loop spans 17 amino acids. The J segment lost 1 base and the V segment lost 6 bases, leaving 12 bases of the junction unmatched. From germline, CDR1 is SGDLS and CDR2 YYNGEE. DNA of the CDR3: TGTGCCAGCACTCGGACAGGGGCCAATAAGGGCACAGATACGCAGTATTTT. Protein: CASTRTGANKGTDTQYF.

The chain couples TRBV3-1 (or the pseudogene TRBV3-2) to TRBJ2-7, with 11 bases identical to TRBD2. Per the germline V gene, CDR1 is LGHDT and CDR2 is YNNKEL (reference sequence). V was pared by 4 bases and J by 2 bases, with 4 bases of the junction left unmatched. This CDR3 has 15 residues. CDR3 protein: CASSPYSGRAYEQYF. The CDR3 bases are TGTGCCAGCAGCCCATATAGCGGGAGGGCCTACGAGCAGTACTTC.

The chain joins TRBV5-4 to TRBJ2-1, with a tentative D call TRBD2 (5 bases). With 5 bases removed from V and 6 bases from J, the gap between germline ends came to 21 bases. This CDR3 region has 16 residues. Germline CDR1 SGHNT, CDR2 YYREEE (reference sequence). This chain's CDR3 is CASSNFGVSAINEQFF. The CDR3 region has the DNA TGTGCCAGCAGTAATTTCGGGGTTTCAGCTATCAATGAGCAGTTCTTC.

The chain employs TRBV7-3 and TRBJ1-1, with D unclear. CDR3 length: 14 residues. CDR1 and CDR2 (germline): SGHTA, FQGTGA. With 5 bases removed from V and 6 bases from J, the gap between germline ends came to 16 bases. The CDR3 bases are TGTGCCAGCAGCCCATCTGAGGGTAATCCTGAAGCTTTCTTT. This translates into CASSPSEGNPEAFF.

This clone was observed a single time. The chain links TRBV29-1 to TRBJ2-7, with D perhaps matching TRBD1 (5 bases). Germline loops: CDR1 SQVTM, CDR2 ANQGSEA. Trimming cost V 3 bases and J 6 bases, with 9 bases left between them. CDR3 length: 11 amino acids. The chain's CDR3 is CSVDTGPEQYF. The CDR3 DNA reads as TGCAGCGTTGATACAGGACCCGAGCAGTACTTC.

V gene TRBV6-6 combines with J gene TRBJ2-5, with 8 bases aligning to TRBD1. Looked up from germline, CDR1 is MNHNY and CDR2 is SVGAGI (reference sequence). CDR3 length: 14 residues. V was pared by 9 bases and J by 0 bases, with 6 bases of the junction left unmatched. The CDR3 loop is CASMGQEYQETQYF. DNA of the CDR3: TGTGCCAGTATGGGACAGGAGTACCAAGAGACCCAGTACTTC.

The chain combines TRBV3-1 (or the pseudogene TRBV3-2) with TRBJ2-1; D might be TRBD2 (5 bases). The CDR3 consists of 16 residues. CDR1 is LGHDT and CDR2 is YNNKEL in the germline V gene (reference sequence). V lost 4 bases and J lost 1, with 14 bases in between. The CDR3 loop reads CASSPVQRDSYNEQFF. CDR3 in DNA: TGTGCCAGCAGCCCCGTCCAACGGGATTCCTACAATGAGCAGTTCTTC.

This chain joins TRBV28 and TRBJ1-6, with a possible D match to TRBD1 (5 bases). In germline, CDR1 is MDHEN, CDR2 SYDVKM. The CDR3 covers 15 residues. The V gene lost 4 bases and the J gene lost 10 bases, with 17 bases spanning the gap. The CDR3 DNA reads as TGTGCCAGCAGTTATAGCGGGGGAGCGGCGTCACCCCTCCACTTT. As protein: CASSYSGGAASPLHF.

J is TRBJ2-7 and V is TRBV5-8; 14 nucleotides agree with TRBD2. Germline V gene lookup returns CDR1 SGHTS and CDR2 YDEGEE. CDR3 size: 16 residues. Germline trimming cut 4 bases from V and 4 bases from J; bases unmatched to any gene: 7. CDR3 coding DNA: TGTGCCAGCAGCCCTGGGACTAGCGGGAGCATGTACGAGCAGTACTTC. It specifies CASSPGTSGSMYEQYF. Drawing the rest from reference TRBV5-8 and TRBJ2-7, the complete variable domain is EAGVTQSPTHLIKTRGQQATLRCSPISGHTSVYWYQQALGLGLQFLLWYDEGEERNRGNFPPRFSGRQFPNYSSELNVNALELEDSALYLCASSPGTSGSMYEQYFGPGTRLTVT.

This chain connects TRBV28 to TRBJ2-7; 11 bases are a match to TRBD1. Germline-derived CDR1 and CDR2 are MDHEN and SYDVKM. The ends lost 6 bases at V and 4 bases at J; junction bases unmatched: 14. The CDR3 is 17 amino acids. Here the CDR3 DNA reads TGTGCCAGCAGCTGGGGGGTGGGACAGGGGGTGTTATACGAGCAGTACTTC. Translating it yields CASSWGVGQGVLYEQYF. Combining the CDR3 with reference TRBV28 and TRBJ2-7 gives the whole variable domain DVKVTQSSRYLVKRTGEKVFLECVQDMDHENMFWYRQDPGLGLRLIYFSYDVKMKEKGDIPEGYSVSREKKERFSLILESASTNQTSMYLCASSWGVGQGVLYEQYFGPGTRLTVT.

The rearrangement joins TRBV6-1 to TRBJ2-5, with D perhaps matching TRBD1 (6 bases). This CDR3 region has 16 residues. The V end was cut by 2 bases, the J end by 3 bases, with 16 bases between. Germline CDR1 MNHNS, CDR2 SASEGT. The CDR3 here is CASSETGTSTKETQYF. The CDR3 nucleotides are TGTGCCAGCAGTGAAACCGGGACAAGCACCAAAGAGACCCAGTACTTC.

V is TRBV5-1 and J is TRBJ2-7; TRBD1 agrees at 11 bases. Germline V gene sequence: CDR1 SGHRS, CDR2 YFSETQ. The CDR3 spans 18 residues. Trimming at V came to 7 bases and at J to 4 bases, leaving 19 bases not matched to a gene. The CDR3 nucleotides read TGCGCCAGCTCTCCTTCGGGGGGACAGGGGGTTAAATTATACGAGCAGTACTTC. This sequence encodes CASSPSGGQGVKLYEQYF.

The J gene is TRBJ2-1, the V gene TRBV30; D is ambiguous. The V end lost 2 bases, the J end lost 0 bases, and 8 bases lay between the germline ends. CDR3 length equals 14 residues. Germline CDR1 and CDR2: GTSNPN and SVGIG (reference sequence). The CDR3 sequence is CAWSLRSSYNEQFF. The CDR3 DNA reads as TGTGCCTGGAGTCTTCGTAGCTCCTACAATGAGCAGTTCTTC.

The chain joins TRBV3-1 (or the pseudogene TRBV3-2) to TRBJ2-7, with D uncertain. V lost 1 base and J lost 0, with 10 bases in between. This CDR3 comprises 15 residues. Germline V gene data show CDR1 as LGHDT and CDR2 as YNNKEL (reference sequence). The CDR3 here is CASSQGRVVSYEQYF. In DNA form, the CDR3 reads TGTGCCAGCAGCCAAGGAAGAGTAGTCTCCTACGAGCAGTACTTC.

This clone was detected only once. The CDR3 bases are TGTGCCAGCAGCTGGGGAGGGCCCATGAACACTGAAGCTTTCTTT. Translation: CASSWGGPMNTEAFF. The genes are TRBV5-6 and TRBJ1-1; D gene unclear. Trimming removed 3 bases at V and 0 bases at J, with 12 bases between. The length of the CDR3 is 15 residues. Germline V gene sequence: CDR1 SGHDT, CDR2 YYEEEE.